This T cell receptor beta chain was profiled in a study of blood T cells in healthy people across ages. Study details: Capture by template switching was about one barcoded beta molecule per two T cells.

Next came a second PCR, run for about 7 to 12 cycles, which used a sample-barcoded 5' primer along with a J-beta primer mix. Every sample gave at least 2.5 million paired-end reads containing CDR3. In TCRdb, the 5' RACE reads were re-called with MiXCR into one record per CDR3 protein. Among 1,300,000 or so distinct CDR3 sequences listed, roughly 64% were seen once. Germline CDR1 SGHRS, CDR2 YFSETQ. V was clipped by 0 bases and J by 7 bases; unmatched bases: 16. CDR3 length: 18 amino acids. The sample consisted of blood. This chain connects TRBV5-1 to TRBJ2-7, with 10 positions matching TRBD2. The receptor's source is a man between 18 and 29 years old in good health. The CDR3 DNA is TGCGCCAGCAGCTTGGCCTTGGGTCGGGCTAGCGGGGGTAATGAGCAGTACTTC. Its translation is CASSLALGRASGGNEQYF.